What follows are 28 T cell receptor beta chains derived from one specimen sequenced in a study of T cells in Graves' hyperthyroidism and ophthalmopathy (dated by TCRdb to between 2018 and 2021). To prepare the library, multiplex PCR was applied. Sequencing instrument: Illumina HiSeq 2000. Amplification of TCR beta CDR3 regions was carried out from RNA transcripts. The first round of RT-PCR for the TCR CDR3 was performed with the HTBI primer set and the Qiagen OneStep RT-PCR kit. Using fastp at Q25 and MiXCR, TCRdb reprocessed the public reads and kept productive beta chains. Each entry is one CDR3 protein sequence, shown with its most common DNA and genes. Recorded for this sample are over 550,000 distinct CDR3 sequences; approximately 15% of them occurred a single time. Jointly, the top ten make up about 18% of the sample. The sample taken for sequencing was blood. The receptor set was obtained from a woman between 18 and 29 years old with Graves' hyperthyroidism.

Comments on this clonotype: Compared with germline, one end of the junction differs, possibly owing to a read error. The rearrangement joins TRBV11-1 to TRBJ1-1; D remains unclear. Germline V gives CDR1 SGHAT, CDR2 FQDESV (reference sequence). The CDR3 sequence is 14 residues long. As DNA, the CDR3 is TGTGCCAGCAACTCGGAGGCAGTGAACACTGAAGCTTCCTTT. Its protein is CASNSEAVNTEASF.

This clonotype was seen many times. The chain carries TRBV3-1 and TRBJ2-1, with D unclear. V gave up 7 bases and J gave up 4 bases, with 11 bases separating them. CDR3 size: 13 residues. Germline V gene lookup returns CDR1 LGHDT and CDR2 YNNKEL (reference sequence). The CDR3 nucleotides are TGTGCCAGCACCCAGAAGGGTTACAATGAGCAGTTCTTC. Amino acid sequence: CASTQKGYNEQFF.

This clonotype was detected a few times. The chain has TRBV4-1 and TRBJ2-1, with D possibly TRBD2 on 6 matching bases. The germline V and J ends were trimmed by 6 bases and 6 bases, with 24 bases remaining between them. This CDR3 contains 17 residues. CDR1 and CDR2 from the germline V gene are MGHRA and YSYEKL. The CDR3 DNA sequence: TGCGCCAGCAGTTCAAGTTGGGCGGAGGGAGGTACCAATGAGCAGTTCTTC. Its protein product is CASSSSWAEGGTNEQFF.

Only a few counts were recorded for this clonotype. The CDR3 DNA sequence: TGCAGTGCTGGCAGAGGGGGCGCGTCTGGAAACACCATATATTTT. This codes for CSAGRGGASGNTIYF. The chain combines TRBV20-1 with TRBJ1-3; 7 nucleotides agree with TRBD1. The CDR3 sequence is 15 residues long. The trim removed 5 bases at V and 1 base at J, leaving 8 bases unmatched. Germline V CDR1 and CDR2: DFQATT, SNEGSKA (reference sequence).

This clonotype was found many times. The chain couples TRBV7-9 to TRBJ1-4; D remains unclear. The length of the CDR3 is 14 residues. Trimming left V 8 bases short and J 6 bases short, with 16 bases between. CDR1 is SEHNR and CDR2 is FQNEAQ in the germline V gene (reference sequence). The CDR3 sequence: CASGPTALDEKLFF. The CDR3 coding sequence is TGTGCCAGCGGGCCGACCGCTCTGGATGAAAAACTGTTTTTT.

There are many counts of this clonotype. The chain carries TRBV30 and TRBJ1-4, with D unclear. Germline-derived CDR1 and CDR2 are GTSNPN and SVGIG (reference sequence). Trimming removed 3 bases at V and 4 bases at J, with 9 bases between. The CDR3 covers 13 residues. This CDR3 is CAWRLGINEKLFF. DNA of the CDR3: TGTGCCTGGAGATTGGGGATTAATGAAAAACTGTTTTTT.

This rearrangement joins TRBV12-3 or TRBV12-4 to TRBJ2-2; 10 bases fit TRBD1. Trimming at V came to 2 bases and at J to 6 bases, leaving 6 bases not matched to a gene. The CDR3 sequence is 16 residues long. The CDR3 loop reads CASSLSSGTGAGELFF. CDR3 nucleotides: TGTGCCAGCAGTTTATCCTCCGGGACAGGGGCCGGGGAGCTGTTTTTT.

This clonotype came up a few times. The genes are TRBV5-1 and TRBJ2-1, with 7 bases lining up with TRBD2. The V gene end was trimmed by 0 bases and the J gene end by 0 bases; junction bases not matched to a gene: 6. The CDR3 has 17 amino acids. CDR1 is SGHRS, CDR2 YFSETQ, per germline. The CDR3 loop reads CASSLGLWGGSYNEQFF. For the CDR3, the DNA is TGCGCCAGCAGCTTGGGACTTTGGGGGGGCTCCTACAATGAGCAGTTCTTC.

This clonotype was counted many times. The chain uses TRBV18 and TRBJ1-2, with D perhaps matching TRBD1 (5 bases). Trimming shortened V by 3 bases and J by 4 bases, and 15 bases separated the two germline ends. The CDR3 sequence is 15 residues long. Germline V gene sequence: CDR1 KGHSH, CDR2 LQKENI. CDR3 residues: CASSPPSKGTYGYTF. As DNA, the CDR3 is TGTGCCAGCTCACCTCCATCTAAGGGGACCTATGGCTACACCTTC. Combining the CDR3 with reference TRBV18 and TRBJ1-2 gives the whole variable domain NAGVMQNPRHLVRRRGQEARLRCSPMKGHSHVYWYRQLPEEGLKFMVYLQKENIIDESGMPKERFSAEFPKEGPSILRIQQVVRGDSAAYFCASSPPSKGTYGYTFGSGTRLTVV.

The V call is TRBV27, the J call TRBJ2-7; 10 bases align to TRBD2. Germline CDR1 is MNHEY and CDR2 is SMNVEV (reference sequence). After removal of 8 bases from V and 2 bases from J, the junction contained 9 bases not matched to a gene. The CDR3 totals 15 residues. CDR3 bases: TGTGCCAGCCGGCTTGCTACTAGCGGGGCCTACGAGCAGTACTTC. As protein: CASRLATSGAYEQYF.

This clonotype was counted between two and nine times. The CDR3 loop reads CASRLQGEHTF. For the CDR3, the DNA is TGTGCCAGCAGACTGCAGGGGGAACACACCTTC. This chain uses TRBV12-3 or TRBV12-4 with TRBJ1-2, with 7 bases that match TRBD1. With V trimmed by 6 bases and J by 12 bases, 7 bases remained unmatched. This CDR3 region has 11 residues.

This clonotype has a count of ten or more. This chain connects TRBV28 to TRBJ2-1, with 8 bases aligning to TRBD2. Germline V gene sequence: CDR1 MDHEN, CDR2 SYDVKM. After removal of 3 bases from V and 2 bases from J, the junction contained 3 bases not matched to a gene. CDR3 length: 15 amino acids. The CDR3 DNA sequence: TGTGCCAGCAGTTTCCGGCGGGAGGCCTACAATGAGCAGTTCTTC. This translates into CASSFRREAYNEQFF.

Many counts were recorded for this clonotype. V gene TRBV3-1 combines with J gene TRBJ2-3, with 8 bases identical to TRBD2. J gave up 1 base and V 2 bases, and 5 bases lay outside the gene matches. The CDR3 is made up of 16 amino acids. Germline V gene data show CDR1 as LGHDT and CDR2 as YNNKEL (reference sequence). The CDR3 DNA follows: TGTGCCAGCAGCCAATCCCCGACTAGCGGCACAGATACGCAGTATTTT. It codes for CASSQSPTSGTDTQYF.

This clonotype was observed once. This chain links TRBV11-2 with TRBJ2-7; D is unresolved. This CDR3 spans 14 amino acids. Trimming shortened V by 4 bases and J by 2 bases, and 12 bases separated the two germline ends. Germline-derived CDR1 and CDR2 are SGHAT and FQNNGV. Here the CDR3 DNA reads TGTGCCAGCAGCTCCGGGCCCCCTCCCTACGAGCAGTACTTC. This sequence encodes CASSSGPPPYEQYF.

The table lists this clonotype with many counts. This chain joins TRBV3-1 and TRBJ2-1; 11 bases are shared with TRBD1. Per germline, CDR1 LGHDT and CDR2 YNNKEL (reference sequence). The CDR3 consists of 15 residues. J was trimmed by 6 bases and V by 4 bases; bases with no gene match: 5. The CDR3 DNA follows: TGTGCCAGCAGCCCCGGGACAGGGGGGGCCAATGAGCAGTTCTTC. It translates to CASSPGTGGANEQFF.

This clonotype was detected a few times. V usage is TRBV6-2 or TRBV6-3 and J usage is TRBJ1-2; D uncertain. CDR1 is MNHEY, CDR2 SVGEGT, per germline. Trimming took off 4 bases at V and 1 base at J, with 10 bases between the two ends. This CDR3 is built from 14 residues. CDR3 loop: CASSSSFNNYGYTF. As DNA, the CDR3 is TGTGCCAGCAGTTCGTCCTTCAATAACTATGGCTACACCTTC.

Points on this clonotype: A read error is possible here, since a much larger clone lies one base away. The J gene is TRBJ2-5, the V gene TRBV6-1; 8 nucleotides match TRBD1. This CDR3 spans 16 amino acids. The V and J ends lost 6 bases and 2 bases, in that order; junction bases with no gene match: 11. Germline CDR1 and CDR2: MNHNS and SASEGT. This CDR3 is CASRPSGGSWQETQYF. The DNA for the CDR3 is TGTGCCAGCAGACCCTCAGGGGGCTCTTGGCAAGAGACCCAGTACTTC.

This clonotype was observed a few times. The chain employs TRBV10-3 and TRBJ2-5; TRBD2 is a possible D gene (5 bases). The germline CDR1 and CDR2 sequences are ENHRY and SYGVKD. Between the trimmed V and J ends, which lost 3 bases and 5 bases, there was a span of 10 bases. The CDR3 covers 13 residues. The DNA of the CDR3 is TGTGCCATCAGTGACTCAGCGGCGGAGACCCAGTACTTC. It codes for CAISDSAAETQYF.

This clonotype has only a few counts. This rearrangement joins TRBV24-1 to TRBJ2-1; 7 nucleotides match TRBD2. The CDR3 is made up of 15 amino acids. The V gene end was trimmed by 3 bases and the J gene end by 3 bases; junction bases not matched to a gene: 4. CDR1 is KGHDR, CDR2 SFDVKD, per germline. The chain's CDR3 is CATSDRGGGYNEQFF. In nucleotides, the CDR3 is TGTGCCACCAGTGATCGAGGCGGGGGCTACAATGAGCAGTTCTTC.

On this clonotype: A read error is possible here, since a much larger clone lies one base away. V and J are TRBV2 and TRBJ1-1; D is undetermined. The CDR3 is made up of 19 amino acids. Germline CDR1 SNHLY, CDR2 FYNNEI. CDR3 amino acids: CASSENYRRAANMNTEASF. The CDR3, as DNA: TGTGCCAGCAGTGAAAACTATAGGAGGGCAGCCAACATGAACACTGAAGCTTCCTTT.

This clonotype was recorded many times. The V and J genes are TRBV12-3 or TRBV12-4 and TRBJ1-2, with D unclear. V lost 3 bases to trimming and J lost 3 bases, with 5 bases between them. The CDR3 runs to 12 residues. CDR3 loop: CASSFAHYGYTF. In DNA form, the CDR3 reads TGTGCCAGCAGTTTCGCCCACTATGGCTACACCTTC.

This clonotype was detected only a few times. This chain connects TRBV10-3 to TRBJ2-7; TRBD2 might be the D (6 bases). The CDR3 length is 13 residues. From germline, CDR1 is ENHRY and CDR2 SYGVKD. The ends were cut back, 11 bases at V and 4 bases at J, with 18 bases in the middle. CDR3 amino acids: CASGETAVYEQYF. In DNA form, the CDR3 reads TGTGCCTCGGGAGAGACCGCAGTATACGAGCAGTACTTC.

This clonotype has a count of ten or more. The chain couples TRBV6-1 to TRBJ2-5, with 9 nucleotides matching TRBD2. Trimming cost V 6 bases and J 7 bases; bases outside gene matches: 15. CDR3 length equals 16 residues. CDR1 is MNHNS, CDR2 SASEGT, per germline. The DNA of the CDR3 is TGTGCCAGCAGCCGCGATAGCGGGGGAGAGTCACGGACCCAGTACTTC. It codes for CASSRDSGGESRTQYF.

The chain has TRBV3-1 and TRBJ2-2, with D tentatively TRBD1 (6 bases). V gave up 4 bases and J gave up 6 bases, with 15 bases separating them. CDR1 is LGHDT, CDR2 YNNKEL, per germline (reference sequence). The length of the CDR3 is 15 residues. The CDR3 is CASSPGASYAGELFF. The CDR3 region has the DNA TGTGCCAGCAGCCCAGGGGCGTCCTACGCCGGGGAGCTGTTTTTT.

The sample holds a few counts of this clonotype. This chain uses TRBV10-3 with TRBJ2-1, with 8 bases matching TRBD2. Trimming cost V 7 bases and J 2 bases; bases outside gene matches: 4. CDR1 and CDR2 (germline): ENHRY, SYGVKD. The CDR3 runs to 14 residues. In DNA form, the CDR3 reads TGTGCCATCAACCGGGAGGGCCCCTACAATGAGCAGTTCTTC. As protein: CAINREGPYNEQFF.

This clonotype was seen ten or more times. The CDR3 is CASRTRDSSIYEQYF. CDR3 in DNA: TGTGCCAGCAGGACACGGGACAGTAGTATCTACGAGCAGTACTTC. J is TRBJ2-7 and V is TRBV27; 7 bases map to TRBD1. CDR3 length: 15 amino acids. J was trimmed by 3 bases and V by 6 bases; bases with no gene match: 11. Germline CDR1 is MNHEY and CDR2 is SMNVEV (reference sequence).

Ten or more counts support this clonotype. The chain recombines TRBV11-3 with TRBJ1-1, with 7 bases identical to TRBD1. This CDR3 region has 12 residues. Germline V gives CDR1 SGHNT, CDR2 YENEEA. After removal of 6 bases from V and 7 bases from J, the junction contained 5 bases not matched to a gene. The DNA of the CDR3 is TGTGCCAGCAGTAGAGGGACAGTTGAAGCTTTCTTT. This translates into CASSRGTVEAFF.

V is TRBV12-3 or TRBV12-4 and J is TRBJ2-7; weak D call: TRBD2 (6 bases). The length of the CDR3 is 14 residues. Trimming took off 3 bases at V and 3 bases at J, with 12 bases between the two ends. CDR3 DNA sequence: TGTGCCAGCAGTTTCGGGGAGGATATCTACGAGCAGTACTTC. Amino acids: CASSFGEDIYEQYF.